The entry below describes one T cell receptor (beta chain). This sample stems from a study of blood T cell repertoires in COVID-19. Study as a whole: PBMCs, B-cell-depleted T cells, or T cells were the source of the cDNA or gDNA that made up the material.

CDR1 is DFQATT, CDR2 SNEGSKA, per germline (reference sequence). The CDR3 loop spans 15 amino acids. The V gene lost 3 bases and the J gene lost 7 bases, with 22 bases spanning the gap. Data came from immunoSEQ multiplex PCR; TCRdb stores just in-frame clones and leaves some out. The sample yields around 100,000 clones, 70% to 90% seen once. The receptor was isolated from a middle-aged man with acute or convalescent COVID-19. Material for sequencing was peripheral blood. V usage is TRBV20-1 and J usage is TRBJ2-7, with D unresolved. CDR3 in DNA: TGCAGTGCTAGTAGTTTAGGAGTTTCCTACGTAGAGCAGTACTTC. The encoded protein is CSASSLGVSYVEQYF.